This T cell receptor (beta chain) stems from a study of cytomegalovirus exposure and HLA in healthy donors. Primers: 60 Vbeta forward and 13 Jbeta reverse. Sequenced by immunoSEQ multiplex PCR; TCRdb stores in-frame clones only, minus some. The sample holds more than 85,000 clones, about three fifths seen once. Trimming removed 3 bases from V and 13 bases from J; junction bases left unmatched: 12. The length of the CDR3 is 13 residues. Per the germline V gene, CDR1 is SGHDN and CDR2 is FVKESK. Sequencing input: PBMCs. The chain carries TRBV14 and TRBJ2-7; 7 nucleotides agree with TRBD1. This TCR was recovered from a human donor in good health. The CDR3 DNA sequence: TGTGCCAGCAGCCACGGGCTGGACAGGACCTCTTACTTC. It encodes CASSHGLDRTSYF.